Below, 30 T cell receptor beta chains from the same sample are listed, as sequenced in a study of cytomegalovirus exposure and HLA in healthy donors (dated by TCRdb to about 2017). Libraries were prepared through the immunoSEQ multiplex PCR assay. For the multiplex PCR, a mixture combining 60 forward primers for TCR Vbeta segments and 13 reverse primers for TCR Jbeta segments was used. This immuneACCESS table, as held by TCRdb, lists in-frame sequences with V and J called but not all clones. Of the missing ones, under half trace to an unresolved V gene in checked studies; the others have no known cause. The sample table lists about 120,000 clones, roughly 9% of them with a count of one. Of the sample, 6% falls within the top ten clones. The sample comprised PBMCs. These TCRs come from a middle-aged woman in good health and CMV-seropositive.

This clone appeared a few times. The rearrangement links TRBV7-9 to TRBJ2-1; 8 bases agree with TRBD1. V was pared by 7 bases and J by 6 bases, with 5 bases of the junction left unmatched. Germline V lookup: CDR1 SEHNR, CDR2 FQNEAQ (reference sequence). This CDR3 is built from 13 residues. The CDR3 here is CASNRGEVNEQFF. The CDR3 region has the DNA TGTGCCAGCAACAGGGGGGAAGTCAATGAGCAGTTCTTC.

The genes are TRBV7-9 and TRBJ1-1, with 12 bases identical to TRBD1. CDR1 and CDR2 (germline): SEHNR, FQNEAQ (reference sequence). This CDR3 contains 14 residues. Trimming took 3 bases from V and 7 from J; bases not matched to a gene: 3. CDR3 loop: CASSLGQGAGEAFF. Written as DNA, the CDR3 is TGTGCCAGCAGCTTGGGACAGGGGGCTGGTGAAGCTTTCTTT.

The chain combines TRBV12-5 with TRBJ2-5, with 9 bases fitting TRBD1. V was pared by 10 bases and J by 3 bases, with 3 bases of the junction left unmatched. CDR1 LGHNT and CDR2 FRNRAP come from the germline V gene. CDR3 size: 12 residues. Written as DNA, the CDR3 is TGTGCTAACGGGACAGGGAAAGAGACCCAGTACTTC. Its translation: CANGTGKETQYF.

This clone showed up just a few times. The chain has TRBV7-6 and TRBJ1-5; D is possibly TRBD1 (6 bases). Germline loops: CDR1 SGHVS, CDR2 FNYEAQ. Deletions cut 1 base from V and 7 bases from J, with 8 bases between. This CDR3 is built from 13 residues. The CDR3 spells CASSLDGGQPQHF. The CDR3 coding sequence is TGTGCCAGCAGCTTAGATGGGGGCCAGCCCCAGCATTTT. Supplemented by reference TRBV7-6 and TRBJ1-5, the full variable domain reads GAGVSQSPRYKVTKRGQDVALRCDPISGHVSLYWYRQALGQGPEFLTYFNYEAQQDKSGLPNDRFSAERPEGSISTLTIQRTEQRDSAMYRCASSLDGGQPQHFGDGTRLSIL.

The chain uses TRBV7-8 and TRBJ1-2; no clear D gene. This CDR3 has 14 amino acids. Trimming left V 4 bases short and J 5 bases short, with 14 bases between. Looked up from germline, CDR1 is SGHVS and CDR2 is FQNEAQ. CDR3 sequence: CASSYGVGRYGYTF. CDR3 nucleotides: TGTGCCAGCAGCTATGGCGTAGGGAGGTATGGCTACACCTTC.

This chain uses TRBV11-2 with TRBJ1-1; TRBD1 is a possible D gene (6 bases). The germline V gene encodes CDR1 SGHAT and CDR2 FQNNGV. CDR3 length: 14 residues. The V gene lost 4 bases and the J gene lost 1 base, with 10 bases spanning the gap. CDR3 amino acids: CASSWGQTNTEAFF. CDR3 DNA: TGTGCCAGCAGCTGGGGGCAGACGAACACTGAAGCTTTCTTT.

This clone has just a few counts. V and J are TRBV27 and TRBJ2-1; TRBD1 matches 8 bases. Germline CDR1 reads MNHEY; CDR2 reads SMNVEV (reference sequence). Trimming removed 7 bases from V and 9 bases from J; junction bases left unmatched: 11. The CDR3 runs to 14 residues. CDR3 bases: TGTGCCAGCACATCCGGGACAGGACGGGGTGAGCAGTTCTTC. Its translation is CASTSGTGRGEQFF.

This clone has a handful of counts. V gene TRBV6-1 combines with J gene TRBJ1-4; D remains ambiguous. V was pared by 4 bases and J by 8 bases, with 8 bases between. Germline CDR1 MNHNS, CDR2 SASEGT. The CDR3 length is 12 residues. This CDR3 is CASSAGGEKLFF. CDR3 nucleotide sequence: TGTGCCAGCAGTGCAGGTGGGGAAAAACTGTTTTTT.

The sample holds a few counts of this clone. CDR3 region: CASSIADTGSSGNTIYF. CDR3 in DNA: TGTGCCAGTAGTATAGCGGATACAGGGAGCTCTGGAAACACCATATATTTT. The gene calls are TRBV19 and TRBJ1-3; possibly TRBD1 for D (6 bases). CDR1 is LNHDA, CDR2 SQIVND, per germline (reference sequence). The CDR3 contains 17 residues. V lost 1 base, J lost 0 bases, and 13 bases lay in between.

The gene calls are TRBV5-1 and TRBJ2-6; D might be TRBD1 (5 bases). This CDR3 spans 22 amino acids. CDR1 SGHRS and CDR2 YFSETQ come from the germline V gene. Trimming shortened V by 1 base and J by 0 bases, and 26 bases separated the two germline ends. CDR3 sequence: CASSLIFGRAIPRGSGANVLTF. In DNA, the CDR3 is TGCGCCAGCAGCTTGATATTCGGCAGGGCCATTCCCCGTGGCTCTGGGGCCAACGTCCTGACTTTC.

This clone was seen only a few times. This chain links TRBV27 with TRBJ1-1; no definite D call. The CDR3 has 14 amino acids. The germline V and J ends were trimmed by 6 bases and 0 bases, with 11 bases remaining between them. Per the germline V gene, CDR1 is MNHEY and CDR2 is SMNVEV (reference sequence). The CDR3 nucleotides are TGTGCCAGCAGGAGGGAATTCATGAACACTGAAGCTTTCTTT. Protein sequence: CASRREFMNTEAFF.

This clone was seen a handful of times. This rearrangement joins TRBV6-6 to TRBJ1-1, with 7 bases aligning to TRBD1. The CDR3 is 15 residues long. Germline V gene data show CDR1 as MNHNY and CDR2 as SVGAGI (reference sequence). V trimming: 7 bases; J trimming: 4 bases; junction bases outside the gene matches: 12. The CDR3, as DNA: TGTGCCAGCACCTCGGGCAGGGGGGCCGCCACTGAAGCTTTCTTT. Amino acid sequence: CASTSGRGAATEAFF.

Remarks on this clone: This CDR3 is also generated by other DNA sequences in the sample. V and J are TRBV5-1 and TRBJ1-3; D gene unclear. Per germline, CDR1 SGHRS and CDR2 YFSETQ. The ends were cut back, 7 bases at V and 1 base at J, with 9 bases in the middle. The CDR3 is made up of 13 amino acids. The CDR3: CASRQISGNTIYF. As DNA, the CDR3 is TGCGCCAGCCGACAAATATCTGGAAACACCATATATTTT.

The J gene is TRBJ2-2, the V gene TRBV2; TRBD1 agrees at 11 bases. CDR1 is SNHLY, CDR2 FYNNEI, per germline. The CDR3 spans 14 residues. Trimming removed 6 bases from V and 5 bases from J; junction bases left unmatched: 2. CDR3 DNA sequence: TGTGCCAGCAGCGGGACAGGGGGAACCGGGGAGCTGTTTTTT. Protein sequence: CASSGTGGTGELFF.

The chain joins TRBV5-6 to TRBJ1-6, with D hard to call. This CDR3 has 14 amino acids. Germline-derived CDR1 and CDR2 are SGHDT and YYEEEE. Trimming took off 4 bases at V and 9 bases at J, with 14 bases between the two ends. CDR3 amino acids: CASSPTVTGSPLHF. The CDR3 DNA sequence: TGTGCCAGCAGCCCGACCGTGACGGGTTCACCCCTCCACTTT.

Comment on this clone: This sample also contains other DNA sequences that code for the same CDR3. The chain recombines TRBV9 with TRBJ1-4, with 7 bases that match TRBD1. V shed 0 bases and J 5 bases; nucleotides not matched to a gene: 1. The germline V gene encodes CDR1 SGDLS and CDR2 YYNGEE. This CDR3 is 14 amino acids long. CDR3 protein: CASSVGTGNEKLFF. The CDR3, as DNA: TGTGCCAGCAGCGTAGGGACAGGAAATGAAAAACTGTTTTTT.

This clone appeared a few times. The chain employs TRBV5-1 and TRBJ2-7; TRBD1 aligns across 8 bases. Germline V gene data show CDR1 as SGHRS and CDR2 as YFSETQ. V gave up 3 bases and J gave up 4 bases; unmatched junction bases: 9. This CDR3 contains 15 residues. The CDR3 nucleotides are TGCGCCAGCAGCTCCTCCGGGACAGGCGTTTACGAGCAGTACTTC. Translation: CASSSSGTGVYEQYF.

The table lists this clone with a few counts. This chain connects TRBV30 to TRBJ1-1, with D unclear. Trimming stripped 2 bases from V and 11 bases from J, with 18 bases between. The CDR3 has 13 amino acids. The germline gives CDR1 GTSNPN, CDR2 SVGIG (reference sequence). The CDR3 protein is CAWSRTLAFSAFF. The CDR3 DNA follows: TGTGCCTGGAGTCGGACCCTAGCATTTAGCGCTTTCTTT.

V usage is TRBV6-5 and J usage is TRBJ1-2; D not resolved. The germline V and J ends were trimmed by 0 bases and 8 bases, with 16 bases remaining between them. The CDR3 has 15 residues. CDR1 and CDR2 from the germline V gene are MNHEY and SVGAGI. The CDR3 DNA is TGTGCCAGCAGTTACTCGACGGACTTTCTGGGAGGCTACACCTTC. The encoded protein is CASSYSTDFLGGYTF.

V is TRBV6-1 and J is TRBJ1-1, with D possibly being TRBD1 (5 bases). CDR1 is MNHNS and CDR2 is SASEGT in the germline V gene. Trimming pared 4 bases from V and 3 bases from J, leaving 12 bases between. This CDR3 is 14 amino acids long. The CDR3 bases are TGTGCCAGCAGTGGGACAAGGAAGTACACTGAAGCTTTCTTT. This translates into CASSGTRKYTEAFF.

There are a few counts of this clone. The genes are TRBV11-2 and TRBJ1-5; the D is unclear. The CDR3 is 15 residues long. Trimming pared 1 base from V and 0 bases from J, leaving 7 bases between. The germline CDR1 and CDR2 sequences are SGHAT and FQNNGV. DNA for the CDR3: TGTGCCAGCAGCTTAGTAGCGGGTAGCAATCAGCCCCAGCATTTT. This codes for CASSLVAGSNQPQHF.

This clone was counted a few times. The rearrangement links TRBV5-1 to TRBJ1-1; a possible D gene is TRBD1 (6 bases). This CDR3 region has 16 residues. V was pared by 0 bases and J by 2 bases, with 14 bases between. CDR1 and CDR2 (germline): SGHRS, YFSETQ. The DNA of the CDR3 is TGCGCCAGCAGCTTGGATACAGGGATACGAAACACTGAAGCTTTCTTT. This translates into CASSLDTGIRNTEAFF. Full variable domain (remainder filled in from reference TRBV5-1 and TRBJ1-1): KAGVTQTPRYLIKTRGQQVTLSCSPISGHRSVSWYQQTPGQGLQFLFEYFSETQRNKGNFPGRFSGRQFSNSRSEMNVSTLELGDSALYLCASSLDTGIRNTEAFFGQGTRLTVV.

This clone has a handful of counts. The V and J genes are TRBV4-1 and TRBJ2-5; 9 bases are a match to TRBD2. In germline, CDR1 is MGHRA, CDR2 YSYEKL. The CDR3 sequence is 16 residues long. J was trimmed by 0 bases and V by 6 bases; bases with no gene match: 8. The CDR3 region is CASRTSSGAYQETQYF. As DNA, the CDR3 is TGCGCCAGCAGAACCTCTAGCGGGGCCTACCAAGAGACCCAGTACTTC.

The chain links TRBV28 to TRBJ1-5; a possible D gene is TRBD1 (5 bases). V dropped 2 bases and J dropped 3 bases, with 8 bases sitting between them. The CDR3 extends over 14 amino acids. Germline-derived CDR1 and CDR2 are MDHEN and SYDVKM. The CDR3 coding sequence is TGTGCCAGCAGTTTAGGAGGGACCAATCAGCCCCAGCATTTT. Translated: CASSLGGTNQPQHF.

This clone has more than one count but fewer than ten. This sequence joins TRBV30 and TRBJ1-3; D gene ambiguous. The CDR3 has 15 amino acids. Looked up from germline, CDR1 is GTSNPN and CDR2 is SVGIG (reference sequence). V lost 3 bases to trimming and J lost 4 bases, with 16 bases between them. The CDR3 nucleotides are TGTGCCTGGAGCCCTTTTTCGGGAGTCGGAAACACCATATATTTT. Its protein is CAWSPFSGVGNTIYF.

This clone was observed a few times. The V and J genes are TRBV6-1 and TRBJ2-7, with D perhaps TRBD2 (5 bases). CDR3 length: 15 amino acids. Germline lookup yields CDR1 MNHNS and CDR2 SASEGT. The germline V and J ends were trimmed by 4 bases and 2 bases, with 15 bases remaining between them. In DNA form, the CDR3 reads TGTGCCAGCAGTGTTGGACCGAGGGTCGCCTACGAGCAGTACTTC. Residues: CASSVGPRVAYEQYF.

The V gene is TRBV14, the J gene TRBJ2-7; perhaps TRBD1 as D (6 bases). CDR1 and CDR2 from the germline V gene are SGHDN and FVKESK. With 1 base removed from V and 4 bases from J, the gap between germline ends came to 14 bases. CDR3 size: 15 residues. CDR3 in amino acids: CASSQGQAQAYEQYF. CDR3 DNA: TGTGCCAGCAGCCAAGGACAGGCTCAAGCGTACGAGCAGTACTTC.

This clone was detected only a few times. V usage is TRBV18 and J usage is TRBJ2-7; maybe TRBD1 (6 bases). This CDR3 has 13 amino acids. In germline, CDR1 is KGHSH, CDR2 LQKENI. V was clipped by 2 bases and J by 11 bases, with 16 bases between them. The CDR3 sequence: CASSPGQGGTEYF. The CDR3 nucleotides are TGTGCCAGCTCACCAGGCCAAGGGGGTACCGAGTACTTC.

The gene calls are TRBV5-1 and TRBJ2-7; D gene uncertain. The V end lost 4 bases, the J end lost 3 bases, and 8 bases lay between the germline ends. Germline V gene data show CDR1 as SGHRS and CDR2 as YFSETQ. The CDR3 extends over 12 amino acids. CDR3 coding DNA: TGCGCCAGCAGCCTATTCAACTACGAGCAGTACTTC. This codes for CASSLFNYEQYF.

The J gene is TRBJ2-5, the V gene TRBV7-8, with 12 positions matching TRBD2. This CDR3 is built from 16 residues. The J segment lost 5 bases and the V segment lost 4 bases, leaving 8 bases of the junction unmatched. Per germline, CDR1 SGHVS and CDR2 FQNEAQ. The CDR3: CASSSILAGGGETQYF. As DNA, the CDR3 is TGTGCCAGCAGCTCCATACTAGCGGGGGGCGGCGAGACCCAGTACTTC.